The clone carrying this T cell receptor beta chain was seen only a few times. Its target is not known. The germline V gene encodes CDR1 MNHEY and CDR2 SVGAGI. Trimming removed 7 bases from V and 6 bases from J, with 6 bases in between. The CDR3 is 11 residues long. This sample was included in a study of T cell repertoires in cytomegalovirus infection. Study overall: A matching HLA type, together with CMV infection, was signaled by public TCR beta signatures.

Regarding the study as a whole: What dominated the ex vivo response were HLA-C-restricted CMV-specific TCR beta clonotypes.

Each CDR3 protein gets one entry after TCRdb re-called the reads with MiXCR. This sample has roughly 720,000 distinct CDR3 sequences, with 35% to 45% found just once. The TCR originated in a human donor in good health (CMV status not recorded). Some clones in this sample may be carry-over from other donors' samples. The chain combines TRBV6-5 with TRBJ2-2; D remains unclear. The sequencing sample was made of PBMCs. CDR3 residues: CASMTSGELFF. The CDR3 DNA reads as TGTGCCAGCATGACTTCCGGGGAGCTGTTTTTT.